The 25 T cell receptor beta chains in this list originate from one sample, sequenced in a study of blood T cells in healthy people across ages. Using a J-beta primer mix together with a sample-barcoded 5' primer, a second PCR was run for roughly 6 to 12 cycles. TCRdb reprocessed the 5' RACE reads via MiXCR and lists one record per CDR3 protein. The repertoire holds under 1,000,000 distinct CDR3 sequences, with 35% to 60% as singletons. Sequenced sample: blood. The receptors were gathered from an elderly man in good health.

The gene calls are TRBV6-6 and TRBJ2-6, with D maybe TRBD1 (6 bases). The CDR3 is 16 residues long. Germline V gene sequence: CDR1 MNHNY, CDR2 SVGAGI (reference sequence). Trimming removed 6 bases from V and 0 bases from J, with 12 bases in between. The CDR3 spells CASSKRTASGANVLTF. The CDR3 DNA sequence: TGTGCCAGCAGCAAAAGGACAGCCTCTGGGGCCAACGTCCTGACTTTC.

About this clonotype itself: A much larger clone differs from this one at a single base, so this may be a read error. In DNA, the CDR3 is TGCAGCGTTGAACCGTCCTACGAGCAGTACTTC. Translated: CSVEPSYEQYF. This rearrangement joins TRBV29-1 to TRBJ2-7; D remains unclear. CDR1 and CDR2 from the germline V gene are SQVTM and ANQGSEA. V gave up 2 bases and J gave up 1 base, with 3 bases separating them. This CDR3 contains 11 residues.

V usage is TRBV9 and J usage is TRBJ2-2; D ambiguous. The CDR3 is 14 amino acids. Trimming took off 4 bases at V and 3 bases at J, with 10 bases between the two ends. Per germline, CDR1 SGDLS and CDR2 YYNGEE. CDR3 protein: CASSHLTDTGELFF. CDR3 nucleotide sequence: TGTGCCAGCAGCCATCTCACGGACACCGGGGAGCTGTTTTTT. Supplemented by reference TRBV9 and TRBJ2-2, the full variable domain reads DSGVTQTPKHLITATGQRVTLRCSPRSGDLSVYWYQQSLDQGLQFLIQYYNGEERAKGNILERFSAQQFPDLHSELNLSSLELGDSALYFCASSHLTDTGELFFGEGSRLTVL.

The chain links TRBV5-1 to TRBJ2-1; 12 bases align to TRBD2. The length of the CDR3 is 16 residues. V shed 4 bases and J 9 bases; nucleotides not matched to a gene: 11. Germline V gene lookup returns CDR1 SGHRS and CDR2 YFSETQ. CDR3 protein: CASSQRPGLAGSEQFF. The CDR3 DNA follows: TGCGCCAGCAGCCAACGTCCGGGACTAGCGGGCTCTGAGCAGTTCTTC.

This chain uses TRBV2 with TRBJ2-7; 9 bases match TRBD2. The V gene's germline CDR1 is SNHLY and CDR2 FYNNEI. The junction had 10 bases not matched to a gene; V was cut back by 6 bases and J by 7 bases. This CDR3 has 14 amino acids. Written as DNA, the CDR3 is TGTGCCAGCAGGACTAGCGGAGGGTGGAATGAGCAGTACTTC. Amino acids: CASRTSGGWNEQYF.

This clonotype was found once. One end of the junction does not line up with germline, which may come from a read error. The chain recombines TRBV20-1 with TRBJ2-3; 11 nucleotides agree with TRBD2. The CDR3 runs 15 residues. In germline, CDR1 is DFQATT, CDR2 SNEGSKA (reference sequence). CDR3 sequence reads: CGARSLAGGIDTQYF. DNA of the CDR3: TGCGGTGCTAGGAGTCTAGCGGGAGGAATAGATACGCAGTATTTT.

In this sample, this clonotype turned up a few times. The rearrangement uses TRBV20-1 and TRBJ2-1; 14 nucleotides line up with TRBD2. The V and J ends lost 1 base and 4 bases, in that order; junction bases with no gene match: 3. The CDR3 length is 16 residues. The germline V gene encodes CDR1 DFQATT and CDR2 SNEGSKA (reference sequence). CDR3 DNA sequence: TGCAGTGCTAGAGGGACTAGCGGGAGGTTATACAATGAGCAGTTCTTC. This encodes CSARGTSGRLYNEQFF.

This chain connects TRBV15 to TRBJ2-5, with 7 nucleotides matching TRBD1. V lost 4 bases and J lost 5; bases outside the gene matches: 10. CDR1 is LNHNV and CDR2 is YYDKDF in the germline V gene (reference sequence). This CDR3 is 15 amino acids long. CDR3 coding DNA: TGTGCCACCAGCATTGATGGGACAGCCTGGGAGACCCAGTACTTC. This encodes CATSIDGTAWETQYF.

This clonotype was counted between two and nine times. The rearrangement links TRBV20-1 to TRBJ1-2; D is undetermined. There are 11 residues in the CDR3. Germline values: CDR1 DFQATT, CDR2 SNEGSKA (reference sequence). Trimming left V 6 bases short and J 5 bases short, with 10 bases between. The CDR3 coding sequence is TGCAGTGCGCGAGGCCGTTATGGCTACACCTTC. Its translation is CSARGRYGYTF.

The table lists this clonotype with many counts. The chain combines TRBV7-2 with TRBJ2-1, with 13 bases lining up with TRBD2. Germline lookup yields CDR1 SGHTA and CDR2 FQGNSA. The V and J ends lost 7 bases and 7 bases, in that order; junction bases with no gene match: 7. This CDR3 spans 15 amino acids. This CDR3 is CASTRTSGSDNEQFF. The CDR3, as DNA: TGTGCCAGCACCCGGACTAGCGGGAGCGATAATGAGCAGTTCTTC.

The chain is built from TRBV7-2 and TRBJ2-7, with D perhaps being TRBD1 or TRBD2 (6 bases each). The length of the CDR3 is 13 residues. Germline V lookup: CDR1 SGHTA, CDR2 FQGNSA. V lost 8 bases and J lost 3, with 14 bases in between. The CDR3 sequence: CASAPGADYEQYF. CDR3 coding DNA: TGTGCCAGCGCCCCGGGGGCGGACTACGAGCAGTACTTC.

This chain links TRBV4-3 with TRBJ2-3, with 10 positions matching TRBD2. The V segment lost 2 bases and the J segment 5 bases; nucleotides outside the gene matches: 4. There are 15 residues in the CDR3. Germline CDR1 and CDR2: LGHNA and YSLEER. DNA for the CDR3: TGCGCCAGCAGCCAACCGGGACTAGCGCGAGATACGCAGTATTTT. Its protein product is CASSQPGLARDTQYF.

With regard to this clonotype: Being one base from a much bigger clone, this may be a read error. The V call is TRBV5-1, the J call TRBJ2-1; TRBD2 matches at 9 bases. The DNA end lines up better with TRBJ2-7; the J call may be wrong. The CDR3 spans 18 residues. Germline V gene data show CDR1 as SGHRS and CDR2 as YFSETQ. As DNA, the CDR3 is TGCGCCAGCAGCCCGGACCTTAGCGGGAGTAGATCCTACAATGAGCAGTACTTC. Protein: CASSPDLSGSRSYNEQYF.

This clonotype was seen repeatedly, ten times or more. The CDR3 is CSAIRRDWAYEQYF. The CDR3 DNA follows: TGCAGTGCTATTCGCCGGGACTGGGCCTACGAGCAGTACTTC. The gene calls are TRBV20-1 and TRBJ2-7; possibly TRBD2 for D (6 bases). CDR1 DFQATT and CDR2 SNEGSKA come from the germline V gene (reference sequence). This CDR3 region has 14 residues. V was cut by 4 bases and J by 2 bases, with 15 bases left in between.

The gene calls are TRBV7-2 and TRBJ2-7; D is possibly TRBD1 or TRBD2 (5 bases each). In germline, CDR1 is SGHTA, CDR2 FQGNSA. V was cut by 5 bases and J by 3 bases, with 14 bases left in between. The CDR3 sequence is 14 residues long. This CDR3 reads CASSPPGTGYEQYF. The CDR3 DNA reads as TGTGCCAGCAGCCCTCCCGGGACCGGCTACGAGCAGTACTTC.

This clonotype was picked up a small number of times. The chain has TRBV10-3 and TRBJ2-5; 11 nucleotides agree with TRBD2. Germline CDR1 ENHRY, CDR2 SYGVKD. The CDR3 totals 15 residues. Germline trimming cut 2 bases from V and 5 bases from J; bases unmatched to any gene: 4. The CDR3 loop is CAISEGSGRVETQYF. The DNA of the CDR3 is TGTGCCATCAGTGAGGGTAGCGGGAGGGTTGAGACCCAGTACTTC.

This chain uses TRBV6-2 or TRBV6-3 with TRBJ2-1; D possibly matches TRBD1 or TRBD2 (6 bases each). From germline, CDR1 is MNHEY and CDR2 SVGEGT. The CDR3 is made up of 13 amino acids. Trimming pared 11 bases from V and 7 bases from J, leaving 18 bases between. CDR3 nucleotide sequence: TGTGCCGCCAAGCGAGGGGGAGGAAATGAGCAGTTCTTC. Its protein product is CAAKRGGGNEQFF.

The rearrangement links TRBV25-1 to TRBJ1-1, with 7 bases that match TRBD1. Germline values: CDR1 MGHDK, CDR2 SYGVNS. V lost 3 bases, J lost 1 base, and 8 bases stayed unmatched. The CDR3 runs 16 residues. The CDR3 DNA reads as TGTGCCAGCAGTGACCCGAAAGGGACAGCGAACACTGAAGCTTTCTTT. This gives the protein CASSDPKGTANTEAFF.

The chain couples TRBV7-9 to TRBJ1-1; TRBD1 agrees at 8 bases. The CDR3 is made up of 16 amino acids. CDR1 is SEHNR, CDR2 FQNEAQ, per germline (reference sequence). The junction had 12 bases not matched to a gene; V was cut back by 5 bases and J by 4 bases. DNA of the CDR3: TGTGCCAGCAGCACCGGACAGGGTGAAAAAGGCACTGAAGCTTTCTTT. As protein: CASSTGQGEKGTEAFF.

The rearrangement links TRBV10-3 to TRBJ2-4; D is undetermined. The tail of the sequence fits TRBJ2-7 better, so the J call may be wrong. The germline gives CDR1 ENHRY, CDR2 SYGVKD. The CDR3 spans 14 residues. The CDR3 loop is CAISESQLVGEQYF. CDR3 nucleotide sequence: TGTGCCATCAGTGAGTCACAGCTAGTAGGCGAGCAGTACTTC.

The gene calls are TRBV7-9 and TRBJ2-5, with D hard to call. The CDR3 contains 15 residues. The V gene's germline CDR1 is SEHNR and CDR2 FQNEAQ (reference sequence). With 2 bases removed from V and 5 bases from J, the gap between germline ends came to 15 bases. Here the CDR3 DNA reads TGTGCCAGCAGCTTATTCGGCAGTTCGCAGGAGACCCAGTACTTC. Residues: CASSLFGSSQETQYF.

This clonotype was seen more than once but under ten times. For the CDR3, the DNA is TGTGCCAGCAGTCAAACAGGGGAGGAATCCCAGCATTTT. Translated: CASSQTGEESQHF. The chain carries TRBV2 and TRBJ1-5; 7 bases are a match to TRBD1. V dropped 5 bases and J dropped 11; count of bases not matched to a gene: 9. The CDR3 runs to 13 residues. CDR1 is SNHLY, CDR2 FYNNEI, per germline.

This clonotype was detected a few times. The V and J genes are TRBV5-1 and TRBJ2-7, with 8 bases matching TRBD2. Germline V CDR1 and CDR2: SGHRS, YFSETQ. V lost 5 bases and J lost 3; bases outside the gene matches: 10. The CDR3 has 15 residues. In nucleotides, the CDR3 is TGCGCCAGCAGTCATACAGCGGGAGTGAACTACGAGCAGTACTTC. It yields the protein CASSHTAGVNYEQYF.

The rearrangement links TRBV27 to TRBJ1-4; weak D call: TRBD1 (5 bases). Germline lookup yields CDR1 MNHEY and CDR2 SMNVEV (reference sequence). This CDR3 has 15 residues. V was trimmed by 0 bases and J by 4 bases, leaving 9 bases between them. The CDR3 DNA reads TGTGCCAGCAGTTTATCGGGACGTAATAATGAAAAACTGTTTTTT. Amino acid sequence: CASSLSGRNNEKLFF.

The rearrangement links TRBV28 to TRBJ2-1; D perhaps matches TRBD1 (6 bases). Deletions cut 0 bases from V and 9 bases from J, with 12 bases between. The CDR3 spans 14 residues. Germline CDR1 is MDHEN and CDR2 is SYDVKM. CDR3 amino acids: CASSLWGLDSEQFF. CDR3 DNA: TGTGCCAGCAGTTTATGGGGTCTGGACAGTGAGCAGTTCTTC.